The subject of this entry is one T cell receptor beta chain. Authors' methods: Scientists estimated how many nucleated cells there were by amplifying reference gene primers. Some clones are missing from TCRdb's copy, which holds only in-frame ones; the method was immunoSEQ multiplex PCR. V and J calls and clone size come straight from that table; D and trimming were deduced from the DNA. The sample has about 230,000 clones, 80% to 90% seen once; the top ten hold about 3.5%. The V and J ends lost 3 bases and 3 bases, in that order; junction bases with no gene match: 7. Germline V gene sequence: CDR1 SGHNT, CDR2 YYREEE (reference sequence). This CDR3 has 16 residues. This specimen comes from a study of blood T cell repertoires in COVID-19. Study-wide context: T cells, B-cell-depleted T cells, or PBMCs provided the cDNA or gDNA that served as material.

Participants came from under 30 US areas, aged about 18 to 100 years. This chain joins TRBV5-4 and TRBJ2-3; 10 nucleotides agree with TRBD1. The source is a woman aged 25 to 39 who had been exposed to COVID-19. Specimen: PBMCs or T cells enriched from blood (not recorded which). The CDR3 coding sequence is TGTGCCAGCAGCTCAGTAGAGGACAGGGGGACAGATACGCAGTATTTT. Its translation is CASSSVEDRGTDTQYF.